Included here is one TCR beta chain sequence, with context. Its antigen is unknown. Because the CDR3's place on the DNA is in doubt, the DNA is left out and the CDR3 is given as listed by TCRdb. The data derive from a study of T-cell reconstitution after alpha-beta-depleted transplantation in children. Unique molecular identifiers were incorporated into the prepared TCRbeta library. MiXCR was run by TCRdb on the PCR reads, yielding one entry per CDR3 protein. The sample lists about 200,000 distinct CDR3 sequences, approximately 8% occurring once. Looked up from germline, CDR1 is SQVTM and CDR2 is ANQGSEA. The CDR3 is 14 residues long, counting both termini. Study-level points and caveats: Some patients owed their high day-60 TCRbeta diversity to surviving recipient T cells and thymic progenitors.

The sequenced sample was PBMCs, mostly from graft donor cells, obtained 360 days after TCRalphabeta/CD19-depleted stem cell transplant. The chain is built from TRBV29-1 and TRBJ1-1; TRBD1, the D gene given by the table, was not confirmed from the DNA. This TCR came from a male patient between 2 and 15 years old who had a stem cell transplant for acute myeloid leukemia, so the T cells may come from the graft donor. CDR3 loop: CSVEFRGRGTEAFF.